The rows below give T cell receptor beta chains drawn from one sample of a study of beta chain features in type 1 diabetes. Some clones are missing from TCRdb's copy, which holds only in-frame ones; the method was immunoSEQ multiplex PCR. The sample lists tens of thousands of clones, approximately 62% occurring once. The sample was Tregs from blood. These receptors were collected from a woman between 18 and 29 years old in good health. CDR3s include the opening cysteine and the closing phenylalanine or tryptophan. The D gene is left open where the match is weak. Clone sizes are given selectively: once, few, many, or a class where the clone is expanded.

CDR3 DNA	CDR3 protein	D gene	clone size	V gene	J gene
TGCGCCAGCAGCTTGACAGAACCTATGAACACTGAAGCTTTCTTT	CASSLTEPMNTEAFF	NA	NA	TRBV5-1	TRBJ1-1
TGTGCCAGCAAAACCCCTGGCCTGGGCAATCAGCCCCAGCATTTT	CASKTPGLGNQPQHF	NA	NA	TRBV6-1	TRBJ1-5
TGTGCCAGCAGCTCGGCCGGAAGGGGGCGAATAAGAAACACCATATATTTT	CASSSAGRGRIRNTIYF	TRBD1	NA	TRBV7-9	TRBJ1-3
TGTGCCAGCAGTATCTACTCCAGGGGGGCCTATGGCTACACCTTC	CASSIYSRGAYGYTF	TRBD1	NA	TRBV28	TRBJ1-2
TGTGCCAGTAGTAGGGGGGGACAGGGGGCGTCTGGGGCCAACGTCCTGACTTTC	CASSRGGQGASGANVLTF	TRBD1	few	TRBV19	TRBJ2-6
TGTGCCAGCAGCACAAACAGGGGGCCCACTGGGGCCAACGTCCTGACTTTC	CASSTNRGPTGANVLTF	TRBD1	few	TRBV4-2	TRBJ2-6
TGTGCCAGTAGGGGGGACACCTATGGCTACACCTTC	CASRGDTYGYTF	NA	NA	TRBV19	TRBJ1-2
TGTGCCAGCAGCTTAGAGGTGCTAGGCTACGAGCAGTACTTC	CASSLEVLGYEQYF	NA	few	TRBV11-3	TRBJ2-7
TGTGCCAGCGTGGACAGGGTATATAGCAATCAGCCCCAGCATTTT	CASVDRVYSNQPQHF	TRBD1	few	TRBV2	TRBJ1-5
TGTGCCATCAGTGACCTTGCGTTACCGCAGTATTTT	CAISDLALPQYF	NA	NA	TRBV10-3	TRBJ2-3
TGCGCCAGCAGCTCTGTCTACGAGCAGTACTTC	CASSSVYEQYF	NA	NA	TRBV5-1	TRBJ2-7
TGTGCCAGCAGCCCCAGGGGGATCTCCTACAATGAGCAGTTCTTC	CASSPRGISYNEQFF	TRBD1	NA	TRBV7-2	TRBJ2-1
TGTGCCAGCAGTTTAGGTCTAAGTCTAAATGAGCAGTTCTTC	CASSLGLSLNEQFF	NA	NA	TRBV27	TRBJ2-1
TGTGCCAGCAGCCTGGGGGGAATCACTGAAGCTTTCTTT	CASSLGGITEAFF	NA	NA	TRBV6-1	TRBJ1-1
TGTGCCAGCTCACCTGGAGGGGACACCGGGGAGCTGTTTTTT	CASSPGGDTGELFF	NA	few	TRBV18	TRBJ2-2
TGTGCCATCAGTGAGAAGACAGACTATGGCTACACCTTC	CAISEKTDYGYTF	NA	NA	TRBV10-3	TRBJ1-2
TGTGCCAGCAGCTGGGGGGTCGGGACAGATACGCAGTATTTT	CASSWGVGTDTQYF	NA	NA	TRBV7-8	TRBJ2-3
TGTGCCAGCAGCCTCAGGAATGCCCCCAATGAGCAGTTCTTC	CASSLRNAPNEQFF	NA	NA	TRBV27	TRBJ2-1
TGTGCCAGCGGGACAGCCGCTAACTATGGCTACACCTTC	CASGTAANYGYTF	TRBD1	NA	TRBV28	TRBJ1-2
TGTGCCAGCAGCCGACTAGCGGGGGCCGGCACAGATACGCAGTATTTT	CASSRLAGAGTDTQYF	TRBD2	NA	TRBV7-2	TRBJ2-3
TGTGCCAGCAGCCAACTCGCGGGTTCACCCCTCCACTTT	CASSQLAGSPLHF	NA	few	TRBV6-5	TRBJ1-6
TGTGCCAGCAGTTACGGTGGCCCCACCAAAAACATTCAGTACTTC	CASSYGGPTKNIQYF	NA	NA	TRBV6-5	TRBJ2-4
TGTGCCAGCAGCCAAGGAGATAGCGGGAGTCAAGATACGCAGTATTTT	CASSQGDSGSQDTQYF	TRBD2	NA	TRBV4-2	TRBJ2-3
TGTGCCATCAGTGAGTCAGGGCTAGCCAGCACCGGGGAGCTGTTTTTT	CAISESGLASTGELFF	NA	NA	TRBV10-3	TRBJ2-2
TGCGCCAGCAGCGGAGCAGCGGGGGCTAGCACAGATACGCAGTATTTT	CASSGAAGASTDTQYF	TRBD2	medium-sized	TRBV5-1	TRBJ2-3
TGTGCCAGCAGTCTGACTAGCCAGGAGACCCAGTACTTC	CASSLTSQETQYF	TRBD2	NA	TRBV6-1	TRBJ2-5
TGTGCCAGCAGTTACTCGACAGTGAACACTGAAGCTTTCTTT	CASSYSTVNTEAFF	NA	NA	TRBV6-5	TRBJ1-1
TGTGCCATCAGACCACAGGGAGGGGAGACCCAGTACTTC	CAIRPQGGETQYF	NA	few	TRBV10-3	TRBJ2-5
TGTGCCAGTAGTATGGTAGCGGGAGTACGGTCTACGCAGTATTTT	CASSMVAGVRSTQYF	TRBD2	NA	TRBV19	TRBJ2-3
TGTGCCAGCGGCCGGGAAGTGTGGAACACTGAAGCTTTCTTT	CASGREVWNTEAFF	NA	few	TRBV5-5	TRBJ1-1
TGTGCCATCAGTGAGAACAGAGACACAGATACGCAGTATTTT	CAISENRDTDTQYF	NA	few	TRBV10-3	TRBJ2-3
TGTGCCAGCTCTCGGGGTATCAATGAGCAGTTCTTC	CASSRGINEQFF	NA	NA	TRBV18	TRBJ2-1
TGTGCCAGCAGCTTTTCTCAGAACCCCTATGGCTACACCTTC	CASSFSQNPYGYTF	NA	NA	TRBV4-2	TRBJ1-2
TGTGCCAGCAGAGACAGCCATAGCAATCAGCCCCAGCATTTT	CASRDSHSNQPQHF	NA	NA	TRBV6-6	TRBJ1-5
TGTGCCAGCATGCGGAGCGGGGCCTACGAGCAGTACTTC	CASMRSGAYEQYF	TRBD2	NA	TRBV7-9	TRBJ2-7
TGTGCCAGCAGCTCAGGAGGGGGCGCGTTGTTTTGGACCTTC	CASSSGGGALFWTF	TRBD1	NA	TRBV5-5	TRBJ1-2
TGTGCCAGCAGTCCCTCAGGACAGGACCACTACACCTTC	CASSPSGQDHYTF	TRBD1	few	TRBV6-6	TRBJ1-2
TGTGCCAGCAGGTCTTATTGGACTAGCGGGAGGGCCAATACGCAGTATTTT	CASRSYWTSGRANTQYF	TRBD2	NA	TRBV2	TRBJ2-3